Below are 26 T cell receptor beta chains sequenced from a single sample in a study of blood T cell repertoires in COVID-19. Sequencing used immunoSEQ multiplex PCR; TCRdb keeps in-frame clones, though not all of them. The table has approximately 130,000 clones, 75% to 90% seen once. Source material: peripheral blood. Every receptor here comes from a woman in her forties or fifties who had recovered from COVID-19.

This sequence joins TRBV7-9 and TRBJ1-5; no clear D. Germline V gene sequence: CDR1 SEHNR, CDR2 FQNEAQ (reference sequence). The CDR3 has 12 amino acids. Trimming removed 1 base at V and 6 bases at J, with 4 bases between. CDR3 nucleotides: TGTGCCAGCAGCTTAGATAGTCAGCCCCAGCATTTT. This gives the protein CASSLDSQPQHF.

V usage is TRBV19 and J usage is TRBJ1-5; D is perhaps TRBD1 (5 bases). This CDR3 spans 15 amino acids. Deletions cut 4 bases from V and 4 bases from J, with 14 bases between. Germline V CDR1 and CDR2: LNHDA, SQIVND (reference sequence). Here the CDR3 reads CASSTRSQGNQPQHF. In DNA form, the CDR3 reads TGTGCCAGTAGTACCCGTAGTCAGGGAAATCAGCCCCAGCATTTT.

The chain joins TRBV7-9 to TRBJ1-1; no reliable D call. The V gene's germline CDR1 is SEHNR and CDR2 FQNEAQ (reference sequence). The CDR3 loop spans 13 amino acids. V was pared by 2 bases and J by 1 base, with 5 bases between. In DNA, the CDR3 is TGTGCCAGCAGCTTACTTCCGAACACTGAAGCTTTCTTT. This translates into CASSLLPNTEAFF.

This sequence joins TRBV2 and TRBJ2-5; no clear D. The germline V gene encodes CDR1 SNHLY and CDR2 FYNNEI. The CDR3 is 15 amino acids. V was pared by 2 bases and J by 1 base, with 11 bases between. The CDR3 bases are TGTGCCAGCAGTGAATTCAGACTGGCCCAAGAGACCCAGTACTTC. It codes for CASSEFRLAQETQYF.

The rearrangement joins TRBV7-6 to TRBJ2-2, with D possibly TRBD1 on 7 matching bases. CDR3 length: 15 amino acids. V dropped 1 base and J dropped 5 bases, with 11 bases sitting between them. CDR1 SGHVS and CDR2 FNYEAQ come from the germline V gene. The CDR3 protein is CASSLGQGGTGELFF. CDR3 bases: TGTGCCAGCAGCTTAGGACAGGGAGGTACCGGGGAGCTGTTTTTT.

The chain carries TRBV23-1 and TRBJ2-1; the D is unclear. TRBV23-1 is given ORF status, its function remaining uncertain. V lost 3 bases and J lost 7, with 7 bases in between. The CDR3 totals 12 residues. CDR3 in DNA: TGCGCCAGCAGTCATTTTCTAAATGAGCAGTTCTTC. Residues: CASSHFLNEQFF.

This clone was observed once. The rearrangement uses TRBV6-6 and TRBJ1-3; TRBD1 agrees at 7 bases. The CDR3 is made up of 12 amino acids. Germline V gene data show CDR1 as MNHNY and CDR2 as SVGAGI (reference sequence). The CDR3 region is CVVQGQGNTIYF. The CDR3 coding sequence is TGTGTTGTGCAGGGACAGGGAAACACCATATATTTT.

V and J are TRBV7-3 and TRBJ2-2; 8 bases agree with TRBD1. Unmatched junction bases numbered 9, after V lost 5 bases and J lost 4 bases. CDR1 is SGHTA and CDR2 is FQGTGA in the germline V gene. This CDR3 is 16 amino acids long. CDR3 DNA sequence: TGTGCCAGCAGCCCTGACAGGGGCGGTAGCACCGGGGAGCTGTTTTTT. Amino acid sequence: CASSPDRGGSTGELFF.

This rearrangement joins TRBV5-4 to TRBJ2-5; 9 positions agree with TRBD2. Germline V CDR1 and CDR2: SGHNT, YYREEE (reference sequence). This CDR3 region has 15 residues. V was pared by 4 bases and J by 1 base, with 5 bases of the junction left unmatched. CDR3: CASSPMTSGQETQYF. The DNA of the CDR3 is TGTGCCAGCAGCCCGATGACTAGCGGCCAAGAGACCCAGTACTTC.

This chain joins TRBV5-1 and TRBJ2-1, with D uncertain. The V end was cut by 0 bases, the J end by 0 bases, with 10 bases between. The V gene's germline CDR1 is SGHRS and CDR2 YFSETQ. The CDR3 covers 16 residues. CDR3 bases: TGCGCCAGCAGCTTGGCGCAAACGAGCTCCTACAATGAGCAGTTCTTC. Its protein product is CASSLAQTSSYNEQFF.

The chain has TRBV18 and TRBJ1-4; 9 positions match TRBD1. This CDR3 contains 15 residues. The V gene end was trimmed by 3 bases and the J gene end by 5 bases; junction bases not matched to a gene: 4. Germline V CDR1 and CDR2: KGHSH, LQKENI. CDR3 nucleotides: TGTGCCAGCTCACCGCCCGGGACAGGGAATGAAAAACTGTTTTTT. Translating gives CASSPPGTGNEKLFF.

The V gene is TRBV2, the J gene TRBJ2-7; maybe TRBD1 (6 bases). Per germline, CDR1 SNHLY and CDR2 FYNNEI. CDR3 length: 15 amino acids. V dropped 6 bases and J dropped 4 bases, with 19 bases sitting between them. The CDR3 loop is CASRPTTGSRYEQYF. The CDR3, as DNA: TGTGCCAGCAGACCCACGACAGGTAGTAGGTACGAGCAGTACTTC.

The chain has TRBV4-1 and TRBJ1-1; D unclear. This CDR3 has 14 amino acids. The germline CDR1 and CDR2 sequences are MGHRA and YSYEKL. V was cut by 2 bases and J by 1 base, with 8 bases left in between. The CDR3 DNA reads TGCGCCAGCAGCCAACCGAGAGAGAACACTGAAGCTTTCTTT. The encoded protein is CASSQPRENTEAFF.

This clone was observed a handful of times. The chain carries TRBV18 and TRBJ2-7, with TRBD1 identical over 8 bases. Germline V CDR1 and CDR2: KGHSH, LQKENI. The length of the CDR3 is 15 residues. The V and J ends lost 5 bases and 4 bases, in that order; junction bases with no gene match: 10. This chain's CDR3 is CASSADRGKLYEQYF. In nucleotides, the CDR3 is TGTGCCAGCTCAGCCGACAGGGGAAAACTATACGAGCAGTACTTC.

J is TRBJ2-3 and V is TRBV6-5, with 7 bases identical to TRBD2. The V gene's germline CDR1 is MNHEY and CDR2 SVGAGI. Trimming removed 6 bases from V and 2 bases from J; junction bases left unmatched: 8. The CDR3 extends over 15 amino acids. The CDR3 nucleotides read TGTGCCAGCAGCCGAAGCGGGGCCGACACAGATACGCAGTATTTT. It specifies CASSRSGADTDTQYF.

The genes are TRBV2 and TRBJ1-4; 8 bases are shared with TRBD1. The CDR3 sequence is 13 residues long. V gave up 8 bases and J gave up 5 bases; unmatched junction bases: 4. Germline loops: CDR1 SNHLY, CDR2 FYNNEI. The CDR3 sequence is CASSRQGNEKLFF. The CDR3 coding sequence is TGTGCCAGCTCAAGACAGGGGAATGAAAAACTGTTTTTT.

The V gene is TRBV2, the J gene TRBJ1-6; 8 bases match TRBD1. V lost 6 bases and J lost 10; bases outside the gene matches: 8. The CDR3 has 14 amino acids. Germline assignment: CDR1 SNHLY and CDR2 FYNNEI. The CDR3 region has the DNA TGTGCCAGCAGGGGGGCAGGGGGCTGGTCACCCCTCCACTTT. The encoded protein is CASRGAGGWSPLHF.

This clone was found a few times. V usage is TRBV10-1 and J usage is TRBJ2-3; perhaps TRBD2 as D (6 bases). This CDR3 has 15 residues. V lost 2 bases and J lost 0, with 9 bases in between. CDR1 and CDR2 (germline): WNHNN, SYGVQD (reference sequence). DNA of the CDR3: TGCGCCAGCAGTGAGCGGGGGTCTAGCACAGATACGCAGTATTTT. Protein product: CASSERGSSTDTQYF.

This chain connects TRBV5-4 to TRBJ2-1; TRBD1 agrees at 10 bases. The CDR3 runs to 17 residues. Trimming at V came to 4 bases and at J to 10 bases, leaving 17 bases not matched to a gene. Germline V lookup: CDR1 SGHNT, CDR2 YYREEE (reference sequence). In DNA form, the CDR3 reads TGTGCCAGCAGCCTCCGGCGGGGGACAGGGGTGGTTCGGGAGCAGTTCTTC. Translated: CASSLRRGTGVVREQFF.

The chain is built from TRBV30 and TRBJ2-3, with 9 bases identical to TRBD2. Looked up from germline, CDR1 is GTSNPN and CDR2 is SVGIG (reference sequence). The CDR3 loop spans 14 amino acids. V was clipped by 8 bases and J by 7 bases; unmatched bases: 13. CDR3 bases: TGTGCCGGGAAAATAGCGGGAGAGGCGAATACGCAGTATTTT. Translation gives CAGKIAGEANTQYF.

The V gene is TRBV19, the J gene TRBJ1-4; 9 bases agree with TRBD1. The CDR3 runs 15 residues. V lost 6 bases to trimming and J lost 8 bases; unmatched junction nucleotides: 10. CDR1 is LNHDA, CDR2 SQIVND, per germline (reference sequence). DNA for the CDR3: TGTGCCAGTAGCAACACCGGGACAGGGTACGAAAAACTGTTTTTT. Translated, it gives CASSNTGTGYEKLFF.

J is TRBJ2-7 and V is TRBV6-5; tentatively, D is TRBD2 (6 bases). Between the trimmed V and J ends, which lost 0 bases and 2 bases, there was a span of 11 bases. Germline loops: CDR1 MNHEY, CDR2 SVGAGI. This CDR3 has 15 amino acids. CDR3 coding DNA: TGTGCCAGCAGTTACTCGTTAGCGGATCCCTACGAGCAGTACTTC. Its translation: CASSYSLADPYEQYF.

V is TRBV5-1 and J is TRBJ1-1, with 9 bases fitting TRBD1. This CDR3 spans 13 amino acids. Germline CDR1 SGHRS, CDR2 YFSETQ. After removal of 7 bases from V and 2 bases from J, the junction contained 3 bases not matched to a gene. CDR3 in amino acids: CASRGQGNTEAFF. The CDR3 DNA is TGCGCCAGCCGGGGACAGGGAAACACTGAAGCTTTCTTT.

This chain links TRBV6-2 or TRBV6-3 with TRBJ2-3, with D hard to call. Trimming removed 2 bases at V and 1 base at J, with 13 bases between. The CDR3 contains 16 residues. Germline V gene lookup returns CDR1 MNHEY and CDR2 SVGEGT. DNA for the CDR3: TGTGCCAGCAGTTACCCCATCATCACACGCACAGATACGCAGTATTTT. Protein: CASSYPIITRTDTQYF.

The chain employs TRBV18 and TRBJ2-3, with D possibly TRBD2 on 7 matching bases. The CDR3 spans 16 residues. V was shortened by 3 bases and J by 1 base, with 14 bases between the two germline ends. Germline V CDR1 and CDR2: KGHSH, LQKENI. This CDR3 reads CASSPPWGGRTDTQYF. The CDR3 region has the DNA TGTGCCAGCTCACCCCCCTGGGGGGGGCGCACAGATACGCAGTATTTT.

The V gene is TRBV27, the J gene TRBJ2-4; D perhaps matches TRBD2 (5 bases). The V gene lost 5 bases and the J gene lost 0 bases, with 5 bases spanning the gap. CDR1 is MNHEY and CDR2 is SMNVEV in the germline V gene (reference sequence). The CDR3 sequence is 13 residues long. The CDR3, as DNA: TGTGCCAGCAGTGGACTAGCCAAAAACATTCAGTACTTC. It yields the protein CASSGLAKNIQYF.